Sequencing of this T cell receptor (beta chain) was carried out in a study of cytomegalovirus exposure and HLA in healthy donors. General study results and limits: Later analysis found that TCR beta chains associated with HLA were more clonally expanded than other, equally common chains.

Healthy bone marrow donors made up the cohort. Although they were nominally healthy when sampled, donors likely had unrecorded immune exposures. On this clone itself: The antigen is unknown.

The PCR was carried out with 60 Vbeta primers and 13 Jbeta primers. In the study's own analysis: About 88 million unique TCR beta chains, 9.5 million to 11 million of them shared, were counted by a later analysis. Assay used: immunoSEQ multiplex PCR; TCRdb lists only in-frame clones, some missing. V and J calls and clone size are copied from that table; D and trimming were computed from the DNA. The sample contains 150,000 to 200,000 clones, under 85% of which appear only once. CDR3 length: 12 amino acids. The V gene lost 4 bases and the J gene lost 5 bases, with 5 bases spanning the gap. Germline V CDR1 and CDR2: LNHNV, YYDKDF (reference sequence).

This TCR came from a woman aged 30 to 39 in good health and CMV-seronegative. Sequencing was carried out using PBMCs. The chain employs TRBV15 and TRBJ1-4; D gene ambiguous. CDR3 in DNA: TGTGCCACCAGCATAACAAATGAAAAACTGTTTTTT. Protein sequence: CATSITNEKLFF. Looking up the rest from reference TRBV15 and TRBJ1-4 gives the full variable domain: DAMVIQNPRYQVTQFGKPVTLSCSQTLNHNVMYWYQQKSSQAPKLLFHYYDKDFNNEADTPDNFQSRRPNTSFCFLDIRSPGLGDTAMYLCATSITNEKLFFGSGTQLSVL.